This T cell receptor beta chain is from a study of T cell responses to AZD1222 COVID-19 vaccine. Findings and caveats of the study: Nearly half of spike-specific TCRs reportedly target variant regions that are unmutated in the B.1.351 and B.1.1.7 variants. A mostly white British donor set with more females was recruited, and clonal diversity was possibly underestimated. Spike-specific TCR breadth and depth both grew after two AZD1222 doses.

Profiled with immunoSEQ multiplex PCR; TCRdb holds only in-frame clones, not every one. The data hold 95,000 to 100,000 clones, with approximately 91% observed a single time. Of note for this clone: Its antigen is as yet unknown.

Per germline, CDR1 MDHEN and CDR2 SYDVKM. The V end lost 6 bases, the J end lost 0 bases, and 12 bases lay between the germline ends. The CDR3 consists of 14 residues. Second doses at about 4 or about 12 weeks were pooled. The chain uses TRBV28 and TRBJ2-7; D call uncertain. The sample in question was peripheral blood, obtained 28 days after the second AZD1222 dose. The receptor's source is an adult who received the AZD1222 COVID-19 vaccine. CDR3 in DNA: TGTGCCAGCAGGGTCCCGGACGGCTCCTACGAGCAGTACTTC. It specifies CASRVPDGSYEQYF. Full variable domain (remainder filled in from reference TRBV28 and TRBJ2-7): DVKVTQSSRYLVKRTGEKVFLECVQDMDHENMFWYRQDPGLGLRLIYFSYDVKMKEKGDIPEGYSVSREKKERFSLILESASTNQTSMYLCASRVPDGSYEQYFGPGTRLTVT.